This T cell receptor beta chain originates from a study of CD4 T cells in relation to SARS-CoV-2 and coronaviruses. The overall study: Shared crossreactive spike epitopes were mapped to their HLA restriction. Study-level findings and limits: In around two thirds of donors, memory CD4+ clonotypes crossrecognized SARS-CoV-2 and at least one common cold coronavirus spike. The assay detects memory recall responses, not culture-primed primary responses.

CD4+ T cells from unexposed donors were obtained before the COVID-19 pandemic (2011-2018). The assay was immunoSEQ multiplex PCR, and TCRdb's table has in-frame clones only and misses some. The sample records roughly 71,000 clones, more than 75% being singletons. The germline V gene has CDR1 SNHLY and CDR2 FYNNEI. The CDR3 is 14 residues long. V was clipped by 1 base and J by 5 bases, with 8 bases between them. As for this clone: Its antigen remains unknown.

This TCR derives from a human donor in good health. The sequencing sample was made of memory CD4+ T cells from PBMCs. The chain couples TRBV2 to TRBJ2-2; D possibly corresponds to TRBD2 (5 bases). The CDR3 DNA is TGTGCCAGCAGTGAAGGGGTAGCGACCGGGGAGCTGTTTTTT. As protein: CASSEGVATGELFF.